The table lists the clone carrying this T cell receptor (beta chain) with many counts. Its antigen is not known. The sample originates from a study of early T cells in non-severe SARS-CoV-2 infection. Study details: Alpha and beta chains were unpaired, from unsorted whole-blood bulk RNA.

Study-wide findings and caveats: Clonotype matching in VDJdb favored anti-spike CD8 responses and did not capture private and CD4 specificities.

Unique molecular identifiers were affixed to single, distinct cDNA molecules. TCRdb reanalysed the 5' RACE reads using MiXCR and keeps one entry per CDR3 protein. The sample includes tens of thousands of distinct CDR3 sequences, roughly 7% seen only once; the top ten take 7% to 10%. V lost 0 bases, J lost 1 base, and 9 bases lay in between. CDR1 and CDR2 (germline): SGHRS, YFSETQ. This CDR3 has 15 amino acids. This chain connects TRBV5-1 to TRBJ2-3; D remains ambiguous. The sample comprised whole blood. The TCR was taken from an adult who was a healthcare worker with PCR-confirmed SARS-CoV-2 infection or an uninfected control (not recorded which). CDR3 amino acids: CASSLEDPRTDTQYF. CDR3 coding DNA: TGCGCCAGCAGCTTGGAAGATCCACGCACAGATACGCAGTATTTT.